One and the same sample provided the 8 T cell receptor beta chains below, sequenced in a study of Ad26.COV2.S vaccination and SARS-CoV-2 variants. Noted treatment: roughly 18 received Ad26.COV2.S at low or high dose, single or two shots; 5 received placebo; per-sample allocation not given. Day 63 after the first injection of vaccine or placebo was the sampling time. Data came from immunoSEQ multiplex PCR; TCRdb stores just in-frame clones and leaves some out. Of some 480,000 clones in the sample, 87% were seen once. The input for sequencing was peripheral blood, taken in a trial of Ad26.COV2.S vaccine versus placebo. The receptors stem from a person between 18 and 60 years old who received the Ad26.COV2.S COVID-19 vaccine or a placebo.

The DNA of the CDR3 is TGTGCCAGCAGGGAGGGACCCTACGAGCAGTACTTC. It specifies CASREGPYEQYF. The V and J genes are TRBV6-5 and TRBJ2-7; weak D call: TRBD2 (6 bases). The germline gives CDR1 MNHEY, CDR2 SVGAGI. The CDR3 length is 12 residues. Trimming stripped 6 bases from V and 2 bases from J, with 8 bases between.

CDR3: CASSLSGDQETQYF. The CDR3 bases are TGCGCCAGCAGCTTATCAGGGGATCAAGAGACCCAGTACTTC. The rearrangement uses TRBV5-1 and TRBJ2-5, with a tentative D call TRBD1 (6 bases). This CDR3 contains 14 residues. Germline V gene lookup returns CDR1 SGHRS and CDR2 YFSETQ. With 2 bases removed from V and 2 bases from J, the gap between germline ends came to 10 bases.

The chain links TRBV30 to TRBJ1-2; tentatively, D is TRBD1 (5 bases). Trimming left V 0 bases short and J 8 bases short, with 10 bases between. The CDR3 sequence is 12 residues long. Germline V CDR1 and CDR2: GTSNPN, SVGIG (reference sequence). The DNA for the CDR3 is TGTGCCTGGAGTGTACAGGTGGGAGGCTACACCTTC. Its protein product is CAWSVQVGGYTF.

The gene calls are TRBV19 and TRBJ2-7; D unclear. The CDR3 sequence is 13 residues long. The V and J ends lost 6 bases and 2 bases respectively, with 11 bases between them. The germline gives CDR1 LNHDA, CDR2 SQIVND (reference sequence). The CDR3 region is CASSHTPTYEQYF. CDR3 DNA: TGTGCCAGTAGCCACACACCAACCTACGAGCAGTACTTC.

The genes are TRBV5-4 and TRBJ1-2, with TRBD1 as a possible D gene (5 bases). The CDR3 has 14 residues. CDR1 SGHNT and CDR2 YYREEE come from the germline V gene (reference sequence). Trimming shortened V by 4 bases and J by 3 bases, and 13 bases separated the two germline ends. The CDR3 coding sequence is TGTGCCAGCAGCCGACGGGACGGAGACTATGGCTACACCTTC. Translating it yields CASSRRDGDYGYTF.

V and J are TRBV30 and TRBJ1-4; D not certain. Trimming pared 0 bases from V and 4 bases from J, leaving 6 bases between. The germline CDR1 and CDR2 sequences are GTSNPN and SVGIG (reference sequence). This CDR3 region has 13 residues. The CDR3 reads CAWSVRNNEKLFF. DNA of the CDR3: TGTGCCTGGAGTGTACGAAATAATGAAAAACTGTTTTTT.

The chain uses TRBV10-3 and TRBJ2-7; D not certain. The V end was cut by 2 bases, the J end by 9 bases, with 11 bases between. The CDR3 consists of 12 residues. Germline CDR1 reads ENHRY; CDR2 reads SYGVKD. The CDR3 DNA is TGTGCCATCAGTGAGCCTGCCTTGGGGCAGTACTTC. Translation gives CAISEPALGQYF.

Regarding this clone: This sample also contains other DNA sequences that code for the same CDR3. The J gene is TRBJ1-1, the V gene TRBV18, with 8 bases fitting TRBD1. CDR1 is KGHSH, CDR2 LQKENI, per germline. V gave up 4 bases and J gave up 8 bases; unmatched junction bases: 3. The CDR3 loop spans 12 amino acids. The CDR3, as DNA: TGTGCCAGCTCACTTGGACAGGGCGAAGCTTTCTTT. It is translated as CASSLGQGEAFF.